Below are 17 T cell receptor beta chains sequenced from a single sample in a study of T-cell reconstitution after alpha-beta-depleted transplantation in children. Unique molecular identifiers were incorporated when the TCRbeta library was constructed. Each CDR3 protein is one row after TCRdb ran MiXCR on the PCR reads. This table has 600,000 to 700,000 distinct CDR3 sequences, 15% to 20% appearing once. Sequencing used PBMCs from the stem cell graft donor, obtained from the stem cell graft. These receptors came from a human donor who donated a stem cell graft to a child with acute myeloid leukemia.

This clonotype was found many times. The chain employs TRBV20-1 and TRBJ1-5, with D perhaps TRBD1 (6 bases). In germline, CDR1 is DFQATT, CDR2 SNEGSKA (reference sequence). V was trimmed by 1 base and J by 3 bases, leaving 13 bases between them. The CDR3 extends over 15 amino acids. CDR3: CSARVGAGLNQPQHF. DNA for the CDR3: TGCAGTGCTAGAGTGGGGGCGGGACTCAATCAGCCCCAGCATTTT.

This clonotype was observed a handful of times. This chain joins TRBV12-3 or TRBV12-4 and TRBJ1-2, with D tentatively TRBD1 (6 bases). The V and J ends lost 5 bases and 4 bases respectively, with 11 bases between them. This CDR3 has 13 residues. CDR3 sequence (DNA): TGTGCCAGCAGTCCTGGGACACCCTATGGCTACACCTTC. Translated: CASSPGTPYGYTF.

This rearrangement joins TRBV24-1 to TRBJ2-2, with D possibly called TRBD1 or TRBD2 (5 bases each). Germline V gene sequence: CDR1 KGHDR, CDR2 SFDVKD. This CDR3 contains 13 residues. V lost 9 bases and J lost 1, with 8 bases in between. The CDR3 DNA sequence: TGTGCCACCCTGGGGGAGAACACCGGGGAGCTGTTTTTT. Its protein is CATLGENTGELFF.

This clonotype was seen a handful of times. V gene TRBV12-3 or TRBV12-4 combines with J gene TRBJ2-3, with 12 positions matching TRBD2. There are 17 residues in the CDR3. V trimming: 5 bases; J trimming: 2 bases; junction bases outside the gene matches: 8. CDR3 DNA: TGTGCCAGCAGTGAGCTAGCGGGGGGGACCTACACAGATACGCAGTATTTT. Protein sequence: CASSELAGGTYTDTQYF.

This clonotype was seen a handful of times. The V call is TRBV20-1, the J call TRBJ1-1; no clear D gene. V shed 4 bases and J shed 7 bases, with 13 bases lying between them. The CDR3 is 12 residues long. Germline CDR1 is DFQATT and CDR2 is SNEGSKA (reference sequence). The CDR3 is CSATRASVEAFF. The CDR3 DNA is TGCAGTGCTACCCGGGCCTCCGTTGAAGCTTTCTTT.

Ten or more counts support this clonotype. The chain uses TRBV20-1 and TRBJ1-3; D gene uncertain. V was pared by 0 bases and J by 2 bases, with 14 bases between. Germline V gives CDR1 DFQATT, CDR2 SNEGSKA (reference sequence). This CDR3 region has 16 residues. CDR3 region: CSARDHPRGTGNTIYF. CDR3 nucleotide sequence: TGCAGTGCTAGAGACCATCCTCGAGGGACTGGAAACACCATATATTTT.

Turning to this clonotype: A read error is possible here, since a much larger clone lies one base away. The chain carries TRBV6-5 and TRBJ2-7; the D gene is possibly TRBD1 (5 bases). V lost 2 bases and J lost 3, with 17 bases in between. The CDR3 runs 16 residues. In germline, CDR1 is MNHEY, CDR2 SVGAGI. The chain's CDR3 is CASSYPDSRRRYEQYV. The CDR3 bases are TGTGCCAGCAGTTACCCTGACAGCCGAAGGCGCTACGAGCAGTACGTC.

This chain links TRBV9 with TRBJ2-3; TRBD1 or TRBD2 may be the D gene (6 bases each). Germline CDR1 SGDLS, CDR2 YYNGEE. The CDR3 has 14 residues. The V and J ends lost 4 bases and 5 bases respectively, with 14 bases between them. DNA for the CDR3: TGTGCCAGCAGCCCCCAAGGGGGGAAAGATACGCAGTATTTT. It specifies CASSPQGGKDTQYF.

This clonotype was observed at least ten times. The chain recombines TRBV29-1 with TRBJ1-2; D is undetermined. This CDR3 is built from 13 residues. The germline V and J ends were trimmed by 3 bases and 0 bases, with 8 bases remaining between them. Germline lookup yields CDR1 SQVTM and CDR2 ANQGSEA. The CDR3 region is CSVERRSNYGYTF. The CDR3 DNA is TGCAGCGTTGAGCGCAGGTCTAACTATGGCTACACCTTC.

V and J are TRBV7-2 and TRBJ1-6; unclear D gene. The V end was cut by 5 bases, the J end by 10 bases, with 12 bases between. The CDR3 is made up of 13 amino acids. Germline V lookup: CDR1 SGHTA, CDR2 FQGNSA. In DNA, the CDR3 is TGTGCCAGCAGCCCGATCAGCGTATCACCCCTCCACTTT. It is translated as CASSPISVSPLHF. The full variable domain, completed using reference TRBV7-2 and TRBJ1-6, is GAGVSQSPSNKVTEKGKDVELRCDPISGHTALYWYRQSLGQGLEFLIYFQGNSAPDKSGLPSDRFSAERTGGSVSTLTIQRTQQEDSAVYLCASSPISVSPLHFGNGTRLTVT.

This clonotype was found many times. The chain uses TRBV20-1 and TRBJ1-1; TRBD1 agrees at 7 bases. The germline CDR1 and CDR2 sequences are DFQATT and SNEGSKA (reference sequence). V was clipped by 5 bases and J by 6 bases; unmatched bases: 6. The CDR3 contains 12 residues. CDR3 protein: CSAHRGTAEAFF. The DNA for the CDR3 is TGCAGTGCTCACAGGGGTACGGCTGAAGCTTTCTTT.

V is TRBV7-2 and J is TRBJ2-1; 10 bases are shared with TRBD1. Losses at the gene ends were 5 bases for V and 6 bases for J; bases not matched to a gene: 10. CDR3 length: 16 residues. Germline-derived CDR1 and CDR2 are SGHTA and FQGNSA. This CDR3 is CASSPGGTGVRNEQFF. DNA of the CDR3: TGTGCCAGCAGCCCAGGGGGGACAGGGGTTCGCAATGAGCAGTTCTTC.

The chain joins TRBV27 to TRBJ1-2, with TRBD1 as a possible D gene (5 bases). The germline V gene encodes CDR1 MNHEY and CDR2 SMNVEV (reference sequence). The CDR3 length is 14 residues. V lost 5 bases, J lost 1 base, and 11 bases lay in between. The chain's CDR3 is CASSPRGINYGYTF. The CDR3 DNA reads TGTGCCAGCAGTCCCCGGGGGATTAACTATGGCTACACCTTC.

This clonotype was observed a few times. J is TRBJ2-3 and V is TRBV6-1, with 7 bases matching TRBD1. Looked up from germline, CDR1 is MNHNS and CDR2 is SASEGT. J gave up 0 bases and V 6 bases, and 6 bases lay outside the gene matches. The CDR3 consists of 15 residues. CDR3 sequence reads: CASRGQPISTDTQYF. CDR3 nucleotide sequence: TGTGCCAGCAGGGGACAGCCGATTAGCACAGATACGCAGTATTTT.

The J gene is TRBJ2-5, the V gene TRBV5-6; 10 nucleotides match TRBD2. Per the germline V gene, CDR1 is SGHDT and CDR2 is YYEEEE. This CDR3 has 15 amino acids. V lost 1 base to trimming and J lost 7 bases; unmatched junction nucleotides: 7. The CDR3 is CASSLTSGAQGTQYF. The CDR3, as DNA: TGTGCCAGCAGCTTGACTAGCGGGGCACAGGGGACCCAGTACTTC.

Points on this clonotype: With a much larger clone just one base away, this may be a read error. V usage is TRBV5-1 and J usage is TRBJ2-7, with D maybe TRBD1 (5 bases). The CDR3 consists of 13 residues. With 0 bases removed from V and 3 bases from J, the gap between germline ends came to 7 bases. In germline, CDR1 is SGHRS, CDR2 YFSETQ. CDR3 loop: CASSLDRHYEQYV. The CDR3, as DNA: TGCGCCAGCAGCTTGGACAGGCACTACGAGCAGTACGTC.

The genes are TRBV7-9 and TRBJ1-6; no firm D call. With 5 bases removed from V and 10 bases from J, the gap between germline ends came to 12 bases. This CDR3 has 13 residues. Germline CDR1 SEHNR, CDR2 FQNEAQ (reference sequence). The DNA of the CDR3 is TGTGCCAGCAGCGACGCAGGTTTGTCACCCCTCCACTTT. Translating gives CASSDAGLSPLHF.